This T cell receptor beta chain was captured in a study of shared clonotypes between healthy human individuals. CDR3 size: 14 residues. Germline V lookup: CDR1 SGDLS, CDR2 YYNGEE. General study results and limits: Expectations were that clonotype sharing among donors would be affected by sequencing depth.

Notes on this clone: Its cognate antigen is unknown. Since a much larger clone is just one base distant, this may be a read error.

The authors split each subset's genomic DNA evenly across several immunoSEQ plates. In the study's own analysis: For the immunoSEQ data, sequences were junction-only without quality scores, so filtering differed. Clones were read by immunoSEQ multiplex PCR, and TCRdb kept only the in-frame ones, dropping some. That table furnishes V, J and clone size, whereas the DNA furnished D and trimming. Among around 95,000 clones, less than 60% were seen once, and the ten largest hold approximately 16%. Donors, without exception, were Caucasian adults residing in Nashville, Tennessee. This rearrangement joins TRBV9 to TRBJ2-1, with a weak D call TRBD2 (5 bases). This sequence was found in a woman in her thirties or forties in good health. Some clones in this sample may be carry-over from other donors' samples. Sequencing input: PBMCs. The CDR3 sequence: CAGSAGSSYNEQFF. DNA for the CDR3: TGTGCCGGCAGCGCGGGTAGCTCCTACAATGAGCAGTTCTTC.